This T cell receptor (beta chain) emerged from a study of vaccination effects on CD4 cells after COVID-19. General study points: A shortage of convalescent patients and an absence of early post-infection timepoints characterized the study.

Germline CDR1 and CDR2: KGHDR and SFDVKD. Trimming at V came to 4 bases and at J to 2 bases, leaving 15 bases not matched to a gene. The CDR3 loop spans 19 amino acids. A remark on this clone: The antigen remains unidentified.

Here immunoSEQ multiplex PCR was the method, and the copy in TCRdb shows in-frame clones only, minus some. There are roughly 56,000 clones in the sample; more than 70% occur only once, and around 1.2% lies in the top ten. Sequencing was preceded by expansion of antigen-specific CD4+ T cells with viral peptide pools in the ViraFEST assay. Cells that had been cultured for roughly ten days were the source of isolated CD4+ T cells. It was two doses of either the BNT162b2 or mRNA-1273 vaccine that participants received. Days 3 and 7 saw half the medium replaced with IL-2 medium. This clonotype originated in a human donor who received a COVID-19 vaccine. The J gene is TRBJ2-2, the V gene TRBV24-1; 7 bases are shared with TRBD1. This specimen consisted of CD4+ T cells from PBMCs cultured with HCoV-229E spike peptides, obtained after COVID-19 vaccination. The CDR3 coding sequence is TGTGCCACCAGTGACGCCGTCCGATTGACAGGGTTAAACACCGGGGAGCTGTTTTTT. It is translated as CATSDAVRLTGLNTGELFF.